This T cell receptor (beta chain) was recorded in a study of OX40 agonist ivuxolimab in advanced cancers. General observations from the study: The CD4+ and CD8+ T cells in the blood had expanded clonally by week 6 at 0.1 to 3.0 mg/kg.

On this clone itself: The antigen is unknown.

The CDR3 is 16 amino acids. V was pared by 6 bases and J by 3 bases, with 9 bases of the junction left unmatched. CDR1 and CDR2 (germline): LNHDA, SQIVND (reference sequence). This table comes from immunoSEQ multiplex PCR, and its TCRdb copy is limited to in-frame clones, with some not included. The sample contains about 55,000 clones, around 87% of which appear only once. This material consisted of CD4+ or CD8+ T cells sorted from blood, taken in a trial of the OX40 agonist ivuxolimab. The rearrangement links TRBV19 to TRBJ2-4; 9 nucleotides agree with TRBD2. The TCR was taken from an adult with an advanced solid tumor such as melanoma, head and neck, liver or kidney cancer. The CDR3 sequence is CASRAYEAGGKNIQYF. The DNA of the CDR3 is TGTGCCAGTAGGGCCTATGAAGCGGGAGGCAAAAACATTCAGTACTTC.